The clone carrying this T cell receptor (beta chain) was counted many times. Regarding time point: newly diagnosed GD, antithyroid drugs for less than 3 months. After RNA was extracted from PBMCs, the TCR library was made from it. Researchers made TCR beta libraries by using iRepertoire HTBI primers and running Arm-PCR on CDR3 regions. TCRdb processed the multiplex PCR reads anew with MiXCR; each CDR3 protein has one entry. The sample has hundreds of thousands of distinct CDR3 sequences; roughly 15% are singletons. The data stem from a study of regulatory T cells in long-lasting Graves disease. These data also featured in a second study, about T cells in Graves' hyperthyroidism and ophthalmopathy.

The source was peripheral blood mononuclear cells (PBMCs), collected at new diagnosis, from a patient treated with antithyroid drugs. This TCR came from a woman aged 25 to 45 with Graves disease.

CDR3: CASSLEESGGFNEQFF. Here the CDR3 DNA reads TGTGCCAGCAGTTTAGAGGAAAGCGGGGGGTTCAATGAGCAGTTCTTC. The rearrangement links TRBV27 to TRBJ2-1, with TRBD2 matching 9 bases. CDR1 MNHEY and CDR2 SMNVEV come from the germline V gene (reference sequence). There are 16 residues in the CDR3. V shed 2 bases, J shed 6 bases, and the junction held 8 bases outside the gene matches.